This T cell receptor beta chain was sequenced during a study of cytomegalovirus exposure and HLA in healthy donors. Study-wide findings and caveats: Rarity marked most TCR sequences, yet some public TCRs occurred in many donors.

Worth noting for this clone: Its antigen is unidentified.

V was shortened by 1 base and J by 8 bases, with 12 bases between the two germline ends. This CDR3 is built from 14 residues. The V gene's germline CDR1 is SGHTA and CDR2 FQGNSA. Researchers ran the PCR with 60 Vbeta and 13 Jbeta primers. Sequenced by immunoSEQ multiplex PCR; TCRdb stores in-frame clones only, minus some. Of over 90,000 clones in the sample, 76% were seen once. The receptor was derived from a young woman in good health and CMV-seropositive. Material for sequencing was PBMCs. The V and J genes are TRBV7-2 and TRBJ2-1; a possible D gene is TRBD1 (6 bases). CDR3 in amino acids: CASSLGGPIHEQFF. In nucleotides, the CDR3 is TGTGCCAGCAGCTTAGGGGGGCCTATTCATGAGCAGTTCTTC.